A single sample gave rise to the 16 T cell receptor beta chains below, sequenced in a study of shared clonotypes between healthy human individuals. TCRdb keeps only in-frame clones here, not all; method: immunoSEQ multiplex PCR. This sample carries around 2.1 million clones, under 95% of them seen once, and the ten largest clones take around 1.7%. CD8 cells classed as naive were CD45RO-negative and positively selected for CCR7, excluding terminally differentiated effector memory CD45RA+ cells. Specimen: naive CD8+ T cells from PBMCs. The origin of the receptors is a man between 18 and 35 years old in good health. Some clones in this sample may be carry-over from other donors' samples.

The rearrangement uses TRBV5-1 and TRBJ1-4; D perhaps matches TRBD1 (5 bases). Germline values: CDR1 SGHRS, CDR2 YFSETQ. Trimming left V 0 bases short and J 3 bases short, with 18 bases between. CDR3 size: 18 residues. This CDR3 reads CASSLVAGFRAPNEKLFF. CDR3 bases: TGCGCCAGCAGCTTGGTAGCAGGGTTCCGCGCGCCTAATGAAAAACTGTTTTTT.

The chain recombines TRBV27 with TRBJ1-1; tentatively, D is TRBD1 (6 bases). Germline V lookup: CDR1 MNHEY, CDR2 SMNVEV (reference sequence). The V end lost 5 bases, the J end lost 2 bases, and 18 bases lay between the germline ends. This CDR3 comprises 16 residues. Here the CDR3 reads CASSPMLWTVNTEAFF. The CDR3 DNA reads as TGTGCCAGCAGTCCTATGCTATGGACAGTCAACACTGAAGCTTTCTTT.

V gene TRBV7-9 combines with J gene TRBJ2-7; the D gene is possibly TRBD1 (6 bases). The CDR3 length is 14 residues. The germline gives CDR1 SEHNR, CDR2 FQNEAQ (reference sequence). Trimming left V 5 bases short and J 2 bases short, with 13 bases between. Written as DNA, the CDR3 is TGTGCCAGCAGCCAACTGGACAGCCCCTACGAGCAGTACTTC. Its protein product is CASSQLDSPYEQYF.

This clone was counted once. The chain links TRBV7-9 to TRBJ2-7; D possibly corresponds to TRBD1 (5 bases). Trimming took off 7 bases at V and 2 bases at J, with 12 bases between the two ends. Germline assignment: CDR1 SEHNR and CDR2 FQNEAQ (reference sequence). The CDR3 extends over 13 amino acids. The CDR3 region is CASNQGSPYEQYF. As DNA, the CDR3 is TGTGCCAGCAACCAGGGTTCCCCCTACGAGCAGTACTTC.

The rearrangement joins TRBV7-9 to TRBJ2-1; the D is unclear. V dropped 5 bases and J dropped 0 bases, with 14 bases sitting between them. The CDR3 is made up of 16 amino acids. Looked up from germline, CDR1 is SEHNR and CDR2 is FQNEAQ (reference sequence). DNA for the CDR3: TGTGCCAGCAGCCCTCCTGGCGCTGTCTCCTACAATGAGCAGTTCTTC. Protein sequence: CASSPPGAVSYNEQFF.

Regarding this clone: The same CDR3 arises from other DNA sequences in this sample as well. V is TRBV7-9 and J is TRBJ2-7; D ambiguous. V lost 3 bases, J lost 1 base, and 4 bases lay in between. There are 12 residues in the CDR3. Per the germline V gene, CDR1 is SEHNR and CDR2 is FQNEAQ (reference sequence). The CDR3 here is CASSLQSYEQYF. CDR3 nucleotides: TGTGCCAGCAGCTTGCAGTCCTACGAGCAGTACTTC. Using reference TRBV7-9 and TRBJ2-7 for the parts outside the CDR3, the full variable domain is DTGVSQNPRHKITKRGQNVTFRCDPISEHNRLYWYRQTLGQGPEFLTYFQNEAQLEKSRLLSDRFSAERPKGSFSTLEIQRTEQGDSAMYLCASSLQSYEQYFGPGTRLTVT.

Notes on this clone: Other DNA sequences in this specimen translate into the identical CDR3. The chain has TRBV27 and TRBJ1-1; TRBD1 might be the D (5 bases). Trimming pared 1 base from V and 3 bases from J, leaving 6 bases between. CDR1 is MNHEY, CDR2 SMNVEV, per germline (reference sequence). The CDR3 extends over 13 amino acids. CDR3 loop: CASSLLGDTEAFF. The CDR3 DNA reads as TGTGCCAGCAGTTTATTAGGGGACACTGAAGCTTTCTTT.

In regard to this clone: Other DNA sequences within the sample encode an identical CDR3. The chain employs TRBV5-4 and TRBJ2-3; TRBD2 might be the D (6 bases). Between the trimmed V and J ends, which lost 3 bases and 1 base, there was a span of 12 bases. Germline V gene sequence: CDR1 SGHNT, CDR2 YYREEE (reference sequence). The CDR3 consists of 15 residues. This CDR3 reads CASSWGSGGTDTQYF. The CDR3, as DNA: TGTGCCAGCAGCTGGGGGTCGGGGGGCACAGATACGCAGTATTTT.

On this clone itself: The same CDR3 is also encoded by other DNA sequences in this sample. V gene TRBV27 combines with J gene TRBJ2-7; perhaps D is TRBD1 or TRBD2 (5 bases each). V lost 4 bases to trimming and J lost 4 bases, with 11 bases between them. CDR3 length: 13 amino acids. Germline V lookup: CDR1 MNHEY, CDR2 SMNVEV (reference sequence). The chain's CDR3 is CASSSGTLYEQYF. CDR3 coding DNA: TGTGCCAGCAGTTCCGGGACGCTATACGAGCAGTACTTC.

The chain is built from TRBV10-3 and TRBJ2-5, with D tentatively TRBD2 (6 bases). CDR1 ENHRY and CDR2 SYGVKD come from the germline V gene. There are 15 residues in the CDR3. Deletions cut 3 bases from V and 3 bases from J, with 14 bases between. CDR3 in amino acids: CAISESAGPKETQYF. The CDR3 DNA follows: TGTGCCATCAGTGAATCGGCGGGACCGAAAGAGACCCAGTACTTC.

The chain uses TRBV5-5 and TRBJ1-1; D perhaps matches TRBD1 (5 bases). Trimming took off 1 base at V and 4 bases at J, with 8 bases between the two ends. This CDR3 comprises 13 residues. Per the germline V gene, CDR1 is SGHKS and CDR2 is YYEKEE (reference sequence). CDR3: CASSLIRVTEAFF. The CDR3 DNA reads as TGTGCCAGCAGCTTGATCAGGGTCACTGAAGCTTTCTTT.

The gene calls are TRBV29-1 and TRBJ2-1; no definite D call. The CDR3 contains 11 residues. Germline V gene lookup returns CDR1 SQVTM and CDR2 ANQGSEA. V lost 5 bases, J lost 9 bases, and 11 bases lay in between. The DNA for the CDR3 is TGCAGCGTTACCCCGGGTCTTGAGCAGTTCTTC. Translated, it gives CSVTPGLEQFF.

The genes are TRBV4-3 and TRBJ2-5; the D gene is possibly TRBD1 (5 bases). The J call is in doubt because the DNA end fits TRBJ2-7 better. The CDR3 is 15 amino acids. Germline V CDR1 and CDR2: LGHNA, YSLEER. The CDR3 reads CASSQGFRVGYEQYF. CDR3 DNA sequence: TGCGCCAGCAGCCAAGGTTTCAGGGTCGGCTACGAGCAGTACTTC.

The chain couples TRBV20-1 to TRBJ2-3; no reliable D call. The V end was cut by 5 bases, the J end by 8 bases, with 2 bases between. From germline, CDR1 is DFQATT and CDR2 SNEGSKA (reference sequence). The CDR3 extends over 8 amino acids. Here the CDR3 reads CSAGTQYF. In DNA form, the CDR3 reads TGCAGTGCTGGTACGCAGTATTTT.

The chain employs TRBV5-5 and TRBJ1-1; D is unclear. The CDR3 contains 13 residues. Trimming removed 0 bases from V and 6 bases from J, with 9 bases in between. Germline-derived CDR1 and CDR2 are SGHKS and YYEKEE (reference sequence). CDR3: CASSLEVGAEAFF. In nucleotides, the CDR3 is TGTGCCAGCAGCTTGGAAGTTGGTGCTGAAGCTTTCTTT.

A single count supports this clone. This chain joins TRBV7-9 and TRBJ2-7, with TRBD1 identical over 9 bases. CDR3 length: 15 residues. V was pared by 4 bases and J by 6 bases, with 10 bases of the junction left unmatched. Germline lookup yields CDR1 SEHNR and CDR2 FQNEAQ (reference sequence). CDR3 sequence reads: CASSSPTGGKIEQYF. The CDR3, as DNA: TGTGCCAGCAGCTCCCCGACAGGGGGAAAGATCGAGCAGTACTTC.